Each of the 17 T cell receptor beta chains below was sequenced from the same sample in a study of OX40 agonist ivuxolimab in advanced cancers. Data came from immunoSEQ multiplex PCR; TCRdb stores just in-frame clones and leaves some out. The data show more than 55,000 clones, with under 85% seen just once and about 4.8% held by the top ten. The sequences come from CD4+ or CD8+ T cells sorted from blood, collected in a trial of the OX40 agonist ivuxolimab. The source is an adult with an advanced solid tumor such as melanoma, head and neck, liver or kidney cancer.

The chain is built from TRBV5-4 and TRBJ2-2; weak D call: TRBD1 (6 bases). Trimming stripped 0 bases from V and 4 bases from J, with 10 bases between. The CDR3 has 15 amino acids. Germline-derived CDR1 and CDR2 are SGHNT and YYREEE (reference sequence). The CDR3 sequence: CASSLATGRTGELFF. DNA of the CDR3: TGTGCCAGCAGCTTGGCCACAGGGCGCACCGGGGAGCTGTTTTTT. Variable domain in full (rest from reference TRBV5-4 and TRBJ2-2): ETGVTQSPTHLIKTRGQQVTLRCSSQSGHNTVSWYQQALGQGPQFIFQYYREEENGRGNFPPRFSGLQFPNYSSELNVNALELDDSALYLCASSLATGRTGELFFGEGSRLTVL.

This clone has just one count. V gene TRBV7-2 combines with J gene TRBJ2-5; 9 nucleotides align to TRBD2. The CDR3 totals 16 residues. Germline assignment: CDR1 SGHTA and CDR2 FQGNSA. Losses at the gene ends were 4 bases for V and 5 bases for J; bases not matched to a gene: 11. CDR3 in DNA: TGTGCCAGCAGCTCCTTGGCGGGGGGGGCCCGTGAGACCCAGTACTTC. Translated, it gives CASSSLAGGARETQYF.

The CDR3 spells CASSGGTSGGYNEQFF. The DNA for the CDR3 is TGTGCCAGCAGCGGAGGGACTAGCGGTGGGTACAATGAGCAGTTCTTC. This rearrangement joins TRBV7-9 to TRBJ2-1, with 11 bases aligning to TRBD2. CDR3 length equals 16 residues. Germline CDR1 reads SEHNR; CDR2 reads FQNEAQ (reference sequence). The V segment lost 5 bases and the J segment 4 bases; nucleotides outside the gene matches: 7.

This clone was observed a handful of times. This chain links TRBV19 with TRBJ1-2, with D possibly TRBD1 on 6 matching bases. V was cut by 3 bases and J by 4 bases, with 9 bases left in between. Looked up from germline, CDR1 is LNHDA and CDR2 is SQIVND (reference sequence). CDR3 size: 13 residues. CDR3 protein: CASSMRGRYGYTF. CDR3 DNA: TGTGCCAGTAGTATGCGGGGGCGCTATGGCTACACCTTC. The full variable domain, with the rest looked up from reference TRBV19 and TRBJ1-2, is DGGITQSPKYLFRKEGQNVTLSCEQNLNHDAMYWYRQDPGQGLRLIYYSQIVNDFQKGDIAEGYSVSREKKESFPLTVTSAQKNPTAFYLCASSMRGRYGYTFGSGTRLTVV.

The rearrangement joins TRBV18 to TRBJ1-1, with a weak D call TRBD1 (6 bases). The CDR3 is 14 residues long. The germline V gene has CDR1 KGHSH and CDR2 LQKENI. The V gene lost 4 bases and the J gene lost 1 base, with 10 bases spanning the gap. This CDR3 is CASSLGQPNTEAFF. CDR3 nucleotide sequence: TGTGCCAGCTCACTCGGACAGCCGAACACTGAAGCTTTCTTT.

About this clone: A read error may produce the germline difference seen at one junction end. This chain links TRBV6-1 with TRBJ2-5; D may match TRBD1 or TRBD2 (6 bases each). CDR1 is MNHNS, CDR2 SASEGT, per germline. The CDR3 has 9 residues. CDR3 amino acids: CASLGGRHF. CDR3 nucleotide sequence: TGTGCCAGCCTTGGGGGGCGACACTTC.

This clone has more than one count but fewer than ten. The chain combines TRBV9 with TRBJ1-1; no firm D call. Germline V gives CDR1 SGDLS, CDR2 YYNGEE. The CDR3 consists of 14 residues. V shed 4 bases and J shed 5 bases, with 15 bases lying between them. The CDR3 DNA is TGTGCCAGCAGCAGGAGGAGGGATCGGACTGAAGCTTTCTTT. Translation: CASSRRRDRTEAFF.

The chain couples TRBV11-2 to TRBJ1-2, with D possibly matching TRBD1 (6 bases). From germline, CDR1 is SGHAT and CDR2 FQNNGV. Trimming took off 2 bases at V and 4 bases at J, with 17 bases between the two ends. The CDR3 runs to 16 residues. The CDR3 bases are TGTGCCAGCAGCTTAATTCGTAGGCAGGGGTCCTATGGCTACACCTTC. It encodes CASSLIRRQGSYGYTF.

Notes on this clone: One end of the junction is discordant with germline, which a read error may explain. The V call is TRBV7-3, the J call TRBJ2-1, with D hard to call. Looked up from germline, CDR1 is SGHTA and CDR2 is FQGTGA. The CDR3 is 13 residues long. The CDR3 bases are TGTGCCAGCAGCCTAACAGTATACAATGAGCAGTTCTTC. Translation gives CASSLTVYNEQFF.

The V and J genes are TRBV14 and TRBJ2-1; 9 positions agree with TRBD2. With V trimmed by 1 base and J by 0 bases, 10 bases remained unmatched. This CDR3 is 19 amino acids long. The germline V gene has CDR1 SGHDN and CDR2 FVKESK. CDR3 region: CASSQGVWRGGSSYNEQFF. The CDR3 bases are TGTGCCAGCAGCCAAGGAGTCTGGCGGGGGGGGAGCTCCTACAATGAGCAGTTCTTC.

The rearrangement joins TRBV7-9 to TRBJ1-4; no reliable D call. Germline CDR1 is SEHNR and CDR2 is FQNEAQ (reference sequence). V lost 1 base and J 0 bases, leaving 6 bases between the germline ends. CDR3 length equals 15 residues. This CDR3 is CASSLGWATNEKLFF. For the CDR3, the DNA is TGTGCCAGCAGCTTAGGATGGGCAACTAATGAAAAACTGTTTTTT.

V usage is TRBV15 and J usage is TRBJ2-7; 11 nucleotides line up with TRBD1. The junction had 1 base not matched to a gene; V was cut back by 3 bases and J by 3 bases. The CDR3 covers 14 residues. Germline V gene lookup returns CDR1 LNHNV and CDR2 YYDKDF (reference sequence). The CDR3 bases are TGTGCCACCAGCAGGGGGACAGGGGGCTACGAGCAGTACTTC. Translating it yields CATSRGTGGYEQYF.

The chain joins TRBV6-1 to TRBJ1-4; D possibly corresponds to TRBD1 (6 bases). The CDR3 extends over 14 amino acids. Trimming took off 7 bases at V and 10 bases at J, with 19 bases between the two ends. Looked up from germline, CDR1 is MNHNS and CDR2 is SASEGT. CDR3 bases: TGTGCCAGCAAGACCTCATGGACAGATGGAAAACTGTTTTTT. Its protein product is CASKTSWTDGKLFF.

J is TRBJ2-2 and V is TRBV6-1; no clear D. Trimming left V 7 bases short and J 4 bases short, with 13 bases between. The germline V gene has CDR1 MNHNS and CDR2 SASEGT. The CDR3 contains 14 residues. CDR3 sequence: CASKQWQSTGELFF. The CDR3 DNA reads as TGTGCCAGCAAGCAGTGGCAGTCCACCGGGGAGCTGTTTTTT.

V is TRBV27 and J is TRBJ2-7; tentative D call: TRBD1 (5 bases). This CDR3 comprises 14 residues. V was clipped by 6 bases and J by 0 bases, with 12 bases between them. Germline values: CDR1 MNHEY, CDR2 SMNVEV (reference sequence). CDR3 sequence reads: CASSTKQVSYEQYF. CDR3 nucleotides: TGTGCCAGCAGCACCAAACAGGTCTCCTACGAGCAGTACTTC.

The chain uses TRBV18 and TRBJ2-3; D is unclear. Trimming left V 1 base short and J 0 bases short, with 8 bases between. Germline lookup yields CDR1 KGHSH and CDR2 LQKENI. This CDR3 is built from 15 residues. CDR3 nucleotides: TGTGCCAGCTCACCACAGCTTCTAAGCACAGATACGCAGTATTTT. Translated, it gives CASSPQLLSTDTQYF. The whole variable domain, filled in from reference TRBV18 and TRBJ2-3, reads NAGVMQNPRHLVRRRGQEARLRCSPMKGHSHVYWYRQLPEEGLKFMVYLQKENIIDESGMPKERFSAEFPKEGPSILRIQQVVRGDSAAYFCASSPQLLSTDTQYFGPGTRLTVL.

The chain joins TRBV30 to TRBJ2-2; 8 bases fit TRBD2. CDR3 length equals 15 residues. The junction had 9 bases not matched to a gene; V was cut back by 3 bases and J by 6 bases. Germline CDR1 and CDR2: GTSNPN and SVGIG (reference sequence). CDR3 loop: CAWSGGLVIPGELFF. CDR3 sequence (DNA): TGTGCCTGGAGCGGGGGACTAGTCATCCCCGGGGAGCTGTTTTTT. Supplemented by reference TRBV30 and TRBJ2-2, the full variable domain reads SQTIHQWPATLVQPVGSPLSLECTVEGTSNPNLYWYRQAAGRGLQLLFYSVGIGQISSEVPQNLSASRPQDRQFILSSKKLLLSDSGFYLCAWSGGLVIPGELFFGEGSRLTVL.